This T cell receptor beta chain came from a study of shared clonotypes between healthy human individuals. Terminally differentiated effector memory CD45RA+ cells were excluded by CCR7 positive selection of CD45RO-negative cells. Everyone who donated was a Caucasian adult who lived in Nashville, Tennessee. Repertoires were generated with immunoSEQ multiplex PCR, while TCRdb's copy carries only in-frame clones and drops some. The sample records roughly 2.1 million clones, 85% to 95% being singletons. The CDR3 extends over 14 amino acids. Trimming left V 6 bases short and J 2 bases short, with 11 bases between. Per germline, CDR1 MNHNY and CDR2 SVGAGI (reference sequence).

This chain links TRBV6-6 with TRBJ1-5, with D maybe TRBD1 (5 bases). The sequence derives from a man between 18 and 29 years old in good health. Some clones in this sample may be carry-over from other donors' samples. Sequencing was done on a sample of naive CD8+ T cells from PBMCs. The CDR3 reads CASSRQGGNQPQHF. The CDR3 DNA sequence: TGTGCCAGCAGCCGTCAGGGTGGCAATCAGCCCCAGCATTTT.